The sequence of this T cell receptor (beta chain) was determined in a study of cytomegalovirus exposure and HLA in healthy donors. General study findings and limits: There were reportedly fewer N-insertions in an Asian-associated ancestry cluster than the approximately 600-donor mean, in a later analysis. It was assumed in the presence/absence analyses that sequencing depth was roughly uniform across donors. For most TCR beta V segments, an earlier analysis put the productive rate at about 87% or about 30% of the time. A highly shared variant cluster was judged a likely technical artifact.

The PCR was carried out with 60 Vbeta primers and 13 Jbeta primers. Assay used: immunoSEQ multiplex PCR; TCRdb lists only in-frame clones, some missing. This sample has 130,000 or so clones, with approximately 79% found just once. Remarks on this clone: Its antigen is not known.

Source material: PBMCs. The TCR sequence derives from a male donor in good health and CMV-seronegative.

CDR3: CASSVDVRANTEAFF. Written as DNA, the CDR3 is TGTGCCAGCAGCGTAGATGTGCGGGCTAACACTGAAGCTTTCTTT. V gene TRBV9 combines with J gene TRBJ1-1; D unresolved. CDR1 SGDLS and CDR2 YYNGEE come from the germline V gene. The CDR3 loop spans 15 amino acids. Between the trimmed V and J ends, which lost 0 bases and 2 bases, there was a span of 11 bases. The whole variable domain, remainder taken from reference TRBV9 and TRBJ1-1, is DSGVTQTPKHLITATGQRVTLRCSPRSGDLSVYWYQQSLDQGLQFLIQYYNGEERAKGNILERFSAQQFPDLHSELNLSSLELGDSALYFCASSVDVRANTEAFFGQGTRLTVV.